This paragraph reports one T cell receptor beta chain. Its target is not known. Between the trimmed V and J ends, which lost 2 bases and 3 bases, there was a span of 12 bases. The CDR3 has 15 residues. CDR1 and CDR2 from the germline V gene are ENHRY and SYGVKD. This record belongs to a study of cytomegalovirus exposure and HLA in healthy donors. Study results and caveats: Specific recognition of CMV antigens was confirmed in vitro for a few chains (all CMV-associated).

This PCR relied on a set of 60 Vbeta primers and 13 Jbeta primers. Libraries were prepared by immunoSEQ multiplex PCR; TCRdb keeps only in-frame clonotypes and omits some of them. The sample holds roughly 150,000 clones; approximately 71% are singletons and the top ten take around 5%. The chain couples TRBV10-3 to TRBJ2-3, with D maybe TRBD2 (7 bases). This clonotype originated in a woman under 30 in good health and CMV-seropositive. The sequencing sample was made of PBMCs. The CDR3 sequence is CAISERGGETDTQYF. The CDR3 DNA reads TGTGCCATCAGTGAGAGGGGGGGGGAAACAGATACGCAGTATTTT.